A selection of T cell receptor beta chains follows, all from one sample in a study of blood T cells in healthy people across ages. Using its own MiXCR run on the 5' RACE reads, TCRdb lists one record per CDR3 protein. This table has nearly 800,000 distinct CDR3 sequences, 45% to 70% appearing once. The sequenced sample was blood. The receptors originated from a man aged 35-49 years in good health. CDR3s include the opening cysteine and the closing phenylalanine or tryptophan. D genes are given only for firm matches. Only part of the rows carry a size: once, few, many, or a class if the clone is expanded.

d_call: TRBD1; clone_size: .; j_call: TRBJ2-1; cdr3_length: 14; v_call: TRBV27; cdr3_aa: CASAPGQRAGEQFF; cdr3_nt: TGTGCCAGCGCTCCGGGACAGAGGGCAGGTGAGCAGTTCTTC
d_call: .; clone_size: many; j_call: TRBJ2-3; cdr3_length: 14; v_call: TRBV5-1; cdr3_aa: CASSLMGSTDTQYF; cdr3_nt: TGCGCCAGCAGCTTGATGGGTAGCACAGATACGCAGTATTTT
d_call: TRBD2; clone_size: .; j_call: TRBJ2-5; cdr3_length: 15; v_call: TRBV28; cdr3_aa: CASSHTSGPQETQYF; cdr3_nt: TGTGCCAGCAGTCATACTAGCGGGCCCCAAGAGACCCAGTACTTC
d_call: .; clone_size: few; j_call: TRBJ2-3; cdr3_length: 15; v_call: TRBV6-6; cdr3_aa: CASTSRGSPPDTQYF; cdr3_nt: TGTGCCAGCACCTCCCGGGGATCGCCCCCAGATACGCAGTATTTT
d_call: .; clone_size: few; j_call: TRBJ1-2; cdr3_length: 12; v_call: TRBV3-1; cdr3_aa: CASSQRDYGYTF; cdr3_nt: TGTGCCAGCAGTCAACGGGACTATGGCTACACCTTC
d_call: TRBD2; clone_size: few; j_call: TRBJ2-7; cdr3_length: 17; v_call: TRBV7-2; cdr3_aa: CASSNKREGRYTDEQYF; cdr3_nt: TGTGCCAGCAGCAATAAGCGGGAGGGCCGGTATACCGACGAGCAGTACTTC
d_call: .; clone_size: .; j_call: TRBJ2-3; cdr3_length: 15; v_call: TRBV27; cdr3_aa: CASSSVLRGTDTQYF; cdr3_nt: TGTGCCAGCAGTTCGGTCCTGAGGGGCACAGATACGCAGTATTTT
d_call: TRBD1; clone_size: .; j_call: TRBJ2-3; cdr3_length: 16; v_call: TRBV7-2; cdr3_aa: CASSLGPGQGSDTQYF; cdr3_nt: TGTGCCAGCAGCTTAGGACCGGGACAGGGCTCAGATACGCAGTATTTT
d_call: .; clone_size: many; j_call: TRBJ1-1; cdr3_length: 13; v_call: TRBV7-2; cdr3_aa: CASSLGANTEAFF; cdr3_nt: TGTGCCAGCAGCTTAGGGGCCAACACTGAAGCTTTCTTT
d_call: .; clone_size: few; j_call: TRBJ2-1; cdr3_length: 12; v_call: TRBV3-1; cdr3_aa: CASGLPYNEQFF; cdr3_nt: TGTGCCAGCGGGCTCCCGTACAATGAGCAGTTCTTC
d_call: TRBD2; clone_size: .; j_call: TRBJ2-1; cdr3_length: 16; v_call: TRBV3-1; cdr3_aa: CASSQGGRGVENEQFF; cdr3_nt: TGTGCCAGCAGCCAAGGGGGGCGGGGGGTTGAAAATGAGCAGTTCTTC
d_call: .; clone_size: few; j_call: TRBJ2-3; cdr3_length: 13; v_call: TRBV27; cdr3_aa: CASSEGHTDTQYF; cdr3_nt: TGTGCCAGCAGTGAGGGACACACAGATACGCAGTATTTT
d_call: TRBD2; clone_size: .; j_call: TRBJ2-5; cdr3_length: 14; v_call: TRBV12-3/TRBV12-4; cdr3_aa: CASRFSGAQETQYF; cdr3_nt: TGTGCCAGCAGATTTAGCGGGGCCCAAGAGACCCAGTACTTC
d_call: TRBD1; clone_size: .; j_call: TRBJ1-2; cdr3_length: 15; v_call: TRBV9; cdr3_aa: CASSTRTGGYYGYTF; cdr3_nt: TGTGCCAGCAGCACACGGACAGGGGGTTACTATGGCTACACCTTC
d_call: .; clone_size: .; j_call: TRBJ2-3; cdr3_length: 13; v_call: TRBV4-2; cdr3_aa: CASSQDLICTQYF; cdr3_nt: TGTGCCAGCAGCCAAGATTTGATTTGTACGCAGTATTTT
d_call: .; clone_size: .; j_call: TRBJ1-2; cdr3_length: 12; v_call: TRBV15; cdr3_aa: CATSRDLTRYTF; cdr3_nt: TGTGCCACCAGCAGAGATCTAACCCGCTACACCTTC
d_call: .; clone_size: .; j_call: TRBJ2-7; cdr3_length: 12; v_call: TRBV12-5; cdr3_aa: CASGPHHYEQYF; cdr3_nt: TGTGCTAGTGGTCCACACCACTACGAGCAGTACTTC
d_call: .; clone_size: .; j_call: TRBJ1-2; cdr3_length: 14; v_call: TRBV25-1; cdr3_aa: CASSDVGAMAGYTF; cdr3_nt: TGTGCCAGCAGTGATGTAGGGGCAATGGCTGGCTACACCTTC
d_call: TRBD1; clone_size: .; j_call: TRBJ2-7; cdr3_length: 15; v_call: TRBV12-3/TRBV12-4; cdr3_aa: CASSQGDRSTYEQYF; cdr3_nt: TGTGCCAGCAGCCAAGGGGACAGGTCGACCTACGAGCAGTACTTC
d_call: TRBD1; clone_size: .; j_call: TRBJ1-2; cdr3_length: 16; v_call: TRBV5-1; cdr3_aa: CASSPGLFGTVDGYTF; cdr3_nt: TGCGCCAGCAGCCCCGGGCTCTTCGGGACAGTAGATGGCTACACCTTC
d_call: .; clone_size: .; j_call: TRBJ2-7; cdr3_length: 13; v_call: TRBV7-2; cdr3_aa: CASSYRVFAEQYF; cdr3_nt: TGTGCCAGCAGCTACAGGGTCTTTGCCGAGCAGTACTTC
d_call: .; clone_size: .; j_call: TRBJ1-4; cdr3_length: 13; v_call: TRBV7-2; cdr3_aa: CASSAGGGEKLFF; cdr3_nt: TGTGCCAGCAGCGCTGGGGGTGGTGAAAAACTGTTTTTT